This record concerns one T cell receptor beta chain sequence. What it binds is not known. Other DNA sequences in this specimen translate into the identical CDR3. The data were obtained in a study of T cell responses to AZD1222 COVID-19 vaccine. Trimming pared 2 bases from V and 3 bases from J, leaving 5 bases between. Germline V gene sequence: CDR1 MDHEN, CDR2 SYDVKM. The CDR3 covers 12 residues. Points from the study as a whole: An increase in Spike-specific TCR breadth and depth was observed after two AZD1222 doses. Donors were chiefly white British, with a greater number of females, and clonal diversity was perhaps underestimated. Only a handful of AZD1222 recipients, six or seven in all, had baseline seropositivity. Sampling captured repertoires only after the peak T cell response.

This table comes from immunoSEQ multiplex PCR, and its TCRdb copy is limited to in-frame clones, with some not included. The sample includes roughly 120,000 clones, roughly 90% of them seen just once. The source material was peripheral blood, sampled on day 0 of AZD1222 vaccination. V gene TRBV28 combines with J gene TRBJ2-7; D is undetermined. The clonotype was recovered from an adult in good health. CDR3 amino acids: CASSLVGYEQYF. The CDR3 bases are TGTGCCAGCAGTTTAGTGGGCTACGAGCAGTACTTC. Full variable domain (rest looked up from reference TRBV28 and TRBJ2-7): DVKVTQSSRYLVKRTGEKVFLECVQDMDHENMFWYRQDPGLGLRLIYFSYDVKMKEKGDIPEGYSVSREKKERFSLILESASTNQTSMYLCASSLVGYEQYFGPGTRLTVT.